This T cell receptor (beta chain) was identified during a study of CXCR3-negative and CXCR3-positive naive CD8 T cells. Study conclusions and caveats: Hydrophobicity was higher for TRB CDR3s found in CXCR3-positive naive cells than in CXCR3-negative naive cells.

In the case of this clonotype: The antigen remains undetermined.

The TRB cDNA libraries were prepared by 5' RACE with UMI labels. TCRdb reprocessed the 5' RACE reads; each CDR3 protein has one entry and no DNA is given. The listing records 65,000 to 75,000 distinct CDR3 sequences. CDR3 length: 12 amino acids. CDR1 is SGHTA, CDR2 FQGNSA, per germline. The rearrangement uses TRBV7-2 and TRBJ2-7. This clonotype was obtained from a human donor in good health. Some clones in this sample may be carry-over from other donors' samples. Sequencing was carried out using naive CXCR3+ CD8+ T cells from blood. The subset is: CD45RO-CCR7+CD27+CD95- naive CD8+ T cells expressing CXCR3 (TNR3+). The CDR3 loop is CASSLIWYEQYF.